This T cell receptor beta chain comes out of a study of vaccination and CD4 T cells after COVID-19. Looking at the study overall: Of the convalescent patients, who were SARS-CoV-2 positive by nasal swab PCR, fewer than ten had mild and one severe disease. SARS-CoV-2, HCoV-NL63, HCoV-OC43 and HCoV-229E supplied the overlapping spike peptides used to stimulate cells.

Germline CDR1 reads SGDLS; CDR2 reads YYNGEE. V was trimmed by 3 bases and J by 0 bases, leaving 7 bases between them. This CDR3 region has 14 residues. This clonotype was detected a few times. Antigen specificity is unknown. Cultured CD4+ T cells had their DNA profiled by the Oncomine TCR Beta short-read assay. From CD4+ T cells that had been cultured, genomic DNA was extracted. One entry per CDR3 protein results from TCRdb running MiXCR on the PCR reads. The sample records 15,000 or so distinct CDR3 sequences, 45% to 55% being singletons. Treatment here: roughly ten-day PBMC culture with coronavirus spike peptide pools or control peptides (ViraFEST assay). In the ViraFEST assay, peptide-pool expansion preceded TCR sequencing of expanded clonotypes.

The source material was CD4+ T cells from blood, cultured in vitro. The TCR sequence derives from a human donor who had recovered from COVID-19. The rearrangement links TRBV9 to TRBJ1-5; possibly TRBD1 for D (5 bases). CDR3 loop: CASSGGHSNQPQHF. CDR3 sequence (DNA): TGTGCCAGCAGCGGGGGCCATAGCAATCAGCCCCAGCATTTT.